A selection of T cell receptor beta chains follows, all from one sample in a study of control samples from healthy donors and cancer patients. Clones were read by immunoSEQ multiplex PCR, and TCRdb kept only the in-frame ones, dropping some. The repertoire holds about 130,000 clones, with roughly 89% as singletons. Sequenced: blood. These TCRs come from a man aged 18 to 30 in good health. Both conserved end residues are trimmed from each CDR3.

>TRBJ1-5|TRBV5-1
ASSGDGNQPQH
>TRBJ1-3|TRBV4-1
ASSRSGQPSSGNTIY
>TRBJ2-5|TRBV18
ASSPLLGEEETQY
>TRBJ2-7|TRBV3-1/TRBV3-2
ASSPSGYEQY
>TRBJ1-2|TRBV5-1
ASSPNGETGDRGYT
>TRBJ1-2|TRBV5-1
ASSLATSRPYGYT
>TRBJ1-3|TRBV4-1
ASSQDYGGPIY
>TRBJ2-7|TRBV7-7
ASSLGRGAGYEQY
>TRBJ1-6|TRBV5-1
ASSPDKPNNSPLH
>TRBJ2-2|TRBV2
ASSGQGADTGELF
>TRBJ2-3|TRBV7-2
ASSLVGGAAPGAQY
>TRBJ1-2|TRBV5-1
ASRDPGYGYT
>TRBJ2-3|TRBV9
ASSASGDLGNTQY
>TRBJ1-2|TRBV4-1
ASSQDTRRGYT
>TRBJ1-5|TRBV6-6
ASSYVAGGRKQPQH
>TRBJ2-5|TRBV11-1
ASSLRYQETQY
>TRBJ2-1|TRBV19
ASNGEDAFYNEQF
>TRBJ1-1|TRBV6-5
ASSRDGTMNTEAF
>TRBJ2-1|TRBV19
ASSASGGSYNEQF
>TRBJ2-4|TRBV4-1
ASSQGGQGSLAKNIQY
>TRBJ1-1|TRBV6-5
ASSYRNTEAF
>TRBJ1-2|TRBV5-4
ASSLGTGDRYGYT
>TRBJ1-1|TRBV11-2
ASSSSDRANTEAF